These T cell receptor beta chains were read from a single sample in a study of Ad26.COV2.S vaccination and SARS-CoV-2 variants. This table comes from immunoSEQ multiplex PCR, and its TCRdb copy is limited to in-frame clones, with some not included. The data contain about 370,000 clones, about nine tenths of them seen just once; the ten biggest clones take up 1.9%. The starting material was peripheral blood, obtained in a trial of Ad26.COV2.S vaccine versus placebo. The source is a person aged 18 to 65 who received the Ad26.COV2.S COVID-19 vaccine or a placebo. CDR3s leave out the opening cysteine and the closing phenylalanine or tryptophan.

J gene: TRBJ2-1
V gene: TRBV13
CDR3 protein: ASSLAGGYNEQF

J gene: TRBJ1-1
V gene: TRBV6-5
CDR3 protein: ASTLEGRGFTEAF

J gene: TRBJ1-2
V gene: TRBV4-2
CDR3 protein: ASSQETGLQVGYGYT

J gene: TRBJ2-3
V gene: TRBV7-2
CDR3 protein: ASSLSGGTSTDTQY

J gene: TRBJ1-4
V gene: TRBV5-1
CDR3 protein: ASSPTGESEKLF

J gene: TRBJ1-1
V gene: TRBV12-3/TRBV12-4
CDR3 protein: ASSLDRATEAF

J gene: TRBJ1-5
V gene: TRBV12-3/TRBV12-4
CDR3 protein: ASSTGLSQH

J gene: TRBJ2-3
V gene: TRBV4-1
CDR3 protein: ASSQRGTSGNTDTQY

J gene: TRBJ1-1
V gene: TRBV7-9
CDR3 protein: ASSLRGTEAF

J gene: TRBJ2-5
V gene: TRBV3-1/TRBV3-2
CDR3 protein: ASSQAGRTQETQY